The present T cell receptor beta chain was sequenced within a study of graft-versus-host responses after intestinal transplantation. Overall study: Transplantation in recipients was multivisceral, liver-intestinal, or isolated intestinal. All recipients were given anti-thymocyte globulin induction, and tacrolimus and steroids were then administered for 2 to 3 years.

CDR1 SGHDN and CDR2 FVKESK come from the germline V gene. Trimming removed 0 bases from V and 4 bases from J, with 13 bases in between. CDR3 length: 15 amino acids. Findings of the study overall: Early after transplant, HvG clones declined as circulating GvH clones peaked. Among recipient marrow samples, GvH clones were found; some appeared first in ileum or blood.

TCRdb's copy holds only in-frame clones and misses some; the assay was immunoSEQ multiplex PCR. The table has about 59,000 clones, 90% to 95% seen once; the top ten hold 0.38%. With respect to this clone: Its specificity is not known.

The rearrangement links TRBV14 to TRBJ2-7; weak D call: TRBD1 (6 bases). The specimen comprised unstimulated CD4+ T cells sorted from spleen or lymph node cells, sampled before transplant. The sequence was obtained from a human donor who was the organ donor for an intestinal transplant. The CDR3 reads CASSQDLQGPYEQYF. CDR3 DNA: TGTGCCAGCAGCCAAGACTTACAGGGACCTTACGAGCAGTACTTC.